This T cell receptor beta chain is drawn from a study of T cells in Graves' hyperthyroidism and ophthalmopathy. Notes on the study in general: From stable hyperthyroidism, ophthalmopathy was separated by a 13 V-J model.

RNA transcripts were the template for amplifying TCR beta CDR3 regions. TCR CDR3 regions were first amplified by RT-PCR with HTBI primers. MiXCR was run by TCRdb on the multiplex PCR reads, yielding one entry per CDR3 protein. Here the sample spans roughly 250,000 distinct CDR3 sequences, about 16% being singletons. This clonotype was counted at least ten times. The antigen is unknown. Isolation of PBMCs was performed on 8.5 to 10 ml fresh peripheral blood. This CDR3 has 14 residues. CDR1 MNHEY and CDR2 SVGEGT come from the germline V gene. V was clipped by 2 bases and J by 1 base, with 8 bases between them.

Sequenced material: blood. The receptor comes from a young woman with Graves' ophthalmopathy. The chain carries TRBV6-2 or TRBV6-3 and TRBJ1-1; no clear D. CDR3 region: CASSYLSGNTEAFF. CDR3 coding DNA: TGTGCCAGCAGTTACCTATCGGGGAACACTGAAGCTTTCTTT.